A single sample is the source of the 15 T cell receptor beta chains below, sequenced in a study of cytomegalovirus exposure and HLA in healthy donors (TCRdb year 2017). Library prep was done by the immunoSEQ multiplex PCR assay. In TCRdb, the immuneACCESS table is reduced to in-frame sequences with V and J assigned. These tables do not hold every clone; where another copy was compared, an unresolved V gene accounts for under half, and the others remain unexplained. The sample data list about 110,000 clones, and about 85% of these were observed just once. The top ten hold roughly 3% of the sample. Sequencing input: PBMCs. These receptor sequences come from a woman aged 18-35 years in good health and CMV-seronegative.

The V gene is TRBV9, the J gene TRBJ2-1; 8 bases agree with TRBD1. Germline-derived CDR1 and CDR2 are SGDLS and YYNGEE. The trim removed 2 bases at V and 0 bases at J, leaving 1 base unmatched. This CDR3 region has 15 residues. CDR3 nucleotide sequence: TGTGCCAGCAGCGTGGGGACAGGCTCCTACAATGAGCAGTTCTTC. Protein product: CASSVGTGSYNEQFF. The full variable domain, rest sourced from reference TRBV9 and TRBJ2-1, is DSGVTQTPKHLITATGQRVTLRCSPRSGDLSVYWYQQSLDQGLQFLIQYYNGEERAKGNILERFSAQQFPDLHSELNLSSLELGDSALYFCASSVGTGSYNEQFFGPGTRLTVL.

In its sample, this clone was seen a few times. V gene TRBV7-9 combines with J gene TRBJ1-1; D unresolved. V gave up 5 bases and J gave up 8 bases, with 12 bases separating them. This CDR3 has 12 residues. The germline CDR1 and CDR2 sequences are SEHNR and FQNEAQ (reference sequence). Written as DNA, the CDR3 is TGTGCCAGCAGCCTAGAGGCGGAGGAAGCTTTCTTT. It encodes CASSLEAEEAFF.

The CDR3 sequence: CASSKRGSGNTIYF. CDR3 DNA sequence: TGTGCCAGTAGTAAGAGAGGCTCTGGAAACACCATATATTTT. This chain uses TRBV19 with TRBJ1-3, with D unclear. This CDR3 spans 14 amino acids. Germline CDR1 LNHDA, CDR2 SQIVND (reference sequence). The germline V and J ends were trimmed by 4 bases and 0 bases, with 7 bases remaining between them. The variable domain in full, with the rest retrieved from reference TRBV19 and TRBJ1-3, is DGGITQSPKYLFRKEGQNVTLSCEQNLNHDAMYWYRQDPGQGLRLIYYSQIVNDFQKGDIAEGYSVSREKKESFPLTVTSAQKNPTAFYLCASSKRGSGNTIYFGEGSWLTVV.

This clone was seen more than once but under ten times. The V call is TRBV6-5, the J call TRBJ1-6; 7 bases match TRBD1. Germline V CDR1 and CDR2: MNHEY, SVGAGI. The CDR3 runs 15 residues. Losses at the gene ends were 6 bases for V and 8 bases for J; bases not matched to a gene: 10. CDR3 DNA: TGTGCCAGCAGCCCCGCGGTGACAGGGTATTCACCCCTCCACTTT. Residues: CASSPAVTGYSPLHF.

The chain has TRBV9 and TRBJ2-7, with D tentatively TRBD1 (5 bases). The CDR3 contains 12 residues. Looked up from germline, CDR1 is SGDLS and CDR2 is YYNGEE. Trimming took off 4 bases at V and 6 bases at J, with 11 bases between the two ends. The CDR3 loop is CASSSRRGEQYF. In nucleotides, the CDR3 is TGTGCCAGCAGCTCCAGAAGGGGCGAGCAGTACTTC.

V usage is TRBV4-2 and J usage is TRBJ2-3; TRBD2 aligns across 10 bases. Germline V lookup: CDR1 LGHNA, CDR2 YNFKEQ. J was trimmed by 1 base and V by 0 bases; bases with no gene match: 1. The CDR3 covers 16 residues. CDR3 DNA sequence: TGTGCCAGCAGCCAAGACGGGACTAGCGGCACAGATACGCAGTATTTT. Its translation: CASSQDGTSGTDTQYF.

V and J are TRBV29-1 and TRBJ1-1; D might be TRBD1 (5 bases). Germline assignment: CDR1 SQVTM and CDR2 ANQGSEA. Trimming took off 6 bases at V and 1 base at J, with 12 bases between the two ends. CDR3 size: 13 residues. In nucleotides, the CDR3 is TGCAGCGTCGGTAGGGGCGGGAACACTGAAGCTTTCTTT. This translates into CSVGRGGNTEAFF.

The chain is built from TRBV7-9 and TRBJ2-7; no clear D. Germline values: CDR1 SEHNR, CDR2 FQNEAQ (reference sequence). The CDR3 sequence is 12 residues long. The V end lost 2 bases, the J end lost 6 bases, and 8 bases lay between the germline ends. This CDR3 reads CASSLLSPEQYF. The DNA of the CDR3 is TGTGCCAGCAGCTTACTCTCCCCCGAGCAGTACTTC.

The chain employs TRBV29-1 and TRBJ2-1, with D tentatively TRBD1 (6 bases). The V gene's germline CDR1 is SQVTM and CDR2 ANQGSEA. There are 12 residues in the CDR3. In DNA, the CDR3 is TGCACTATAAGCAGGGGCGGGAATGAGCAGTTCTTC. It is translated as CTISRGGNEQFF.

This rearrangement joins TRBV19 to TRBJ2-5; a possible D gene is TRBD1 (6 bases). Trimming shortened V by 3 bases and J by 5 bases, and 7 bases separated the two germline ends. This CDR3 is 12 amino acids long. The germline gives CDR1 LNHDA, CDR2 SQIVND (reference sequence). The CDR3 nucleotides read TGTGCCAGTAGTATTAGGGGGGAGACCCAGTACTTC. It translates to CASSIRGETQYF.

This clone has only a few counts. The genes are TRBV29-1 and TRBJ2-3; D unclear. V was trimmed by 4 bases and J by 7 bases, leaving 15 bases between them. Per germline, CDR1 SQVTM and CDR2 ANQGSEA. The CDR3 has 13 residues. The CDR3 reads CSVVEDLRHTQYF. The CDR3 DNA follows: TGCAGCGTTGTCGAGGATTTGAGACATACGCAGTATTTT.

This rearrangement joins TRBV28 to TRBJ2-5; D remains unclear. The CDR3 contains 14 residues. CDR1 and CDR2 from the germline V gene are MDHEN and SYDVKM. Trimming left V 1 base short and J 6 bases short, with 12 bases between. The CDR3 nucleotides read TGTGCCAGCAGTTTATCGGGTAGCTTGCAGACCCAGTACTTC. Translation: CASSLSGSLQTQYF.

The chain joins TRBV6-1 to TRBJ1-6; D unclear. The germline gives CDR1 MNHNS, CDR2 SASEGT. The V end lost 6 bases, the J end lost 0 bases, and 9 bases lay between the germline ends. The CDR3 loop spans 15 amino acids. This chain's CDR3 is CASRELSSYNSPLHF. CDR3 DNA sequence: TGTGCCAGCAGGGAACTGAGCTCCTATAATTCACCCCTCCACTTT.

The V call is TRBV21-1, the J call TRBJ2-7; no DNA check was done on the table's D call, TRBD2. TRBV21-1 is described as a pseudogene. This CDR3 is built from 15 residues. The CDR3 DNA is TGTGCCAGCAGCGGGGGGACTCCGTACTACTACGAGCAGTACTTC. Translation: CASSGGTPYYYEQYF.

V and J are TRBV2 and TRBJ2-2; TRBD2 matches at 8 bases. This CDR3 is built from 15 residues. Trimming at V came to 6 bases and at J to 4 bases, leaving 7 bases not matched to a gene. Germline lookup yields CDR1 SNHLY and CDR2 FYNNEI. The chain's CDR3 is CASRPAGLGTGELFF. The CDR3 nucleotides are TGTGCCAGCAGACCCGCGGGACTAGGCACCGGGGAGCTGTTTTTT.